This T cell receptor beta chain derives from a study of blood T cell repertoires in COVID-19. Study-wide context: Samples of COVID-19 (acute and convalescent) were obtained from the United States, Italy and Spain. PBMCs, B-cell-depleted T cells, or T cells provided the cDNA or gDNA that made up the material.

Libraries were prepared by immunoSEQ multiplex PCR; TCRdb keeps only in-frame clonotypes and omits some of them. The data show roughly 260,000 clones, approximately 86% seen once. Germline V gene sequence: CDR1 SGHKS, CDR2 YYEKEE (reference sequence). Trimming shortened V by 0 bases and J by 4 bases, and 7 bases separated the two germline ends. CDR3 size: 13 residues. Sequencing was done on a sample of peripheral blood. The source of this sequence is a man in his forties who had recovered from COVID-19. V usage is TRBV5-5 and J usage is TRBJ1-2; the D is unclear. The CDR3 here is CASSLDSGYGYTF. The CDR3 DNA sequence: TGTGCCAGCAGCTTGGATTCGGGCTATGGCTACACCTTC.